This T cell receptor beta chain originates from a study of vaccination and CD4 T cells after COVID-19. Study as a whole: The study enrolled six male and four female convalescents, two of whom were Hispanic. Post-vaccination samples were procured at a median of approximately 70 days following dose two (range 14 to 241).

Sequenced with the Oncomine TCR Beta short-read assay was DNA taken from cultured CD4+ T cells. Extraction of genomic DNA was performed on cultured CD4+ T cells. TCRdb called the PCR reads again in MiXCR, with one record for every CDR3 protein. This repertoire shows 13,000 to 15,000 distinct CDR3 sequences, 50% to 75% found once; its top ten account for around 14%. In regard to this clonotype: As yet, its antigen is unknown.

Germline-derived CDR1 and CDR2 are MNHEY and SMNVEV (reference sequence). V lost 3 bases and J lost 8; bases outside the gene matches: 5. This CDR3 is 15 amino acids long. Treatment in this sample: approximately 9-day PBMC culture with coronavirus spike peptide pools or control peptides (ViraFEST assay). The sample comprised CD4+ T cells from blood, cultured in vitro. The chain carries TRBV27 and TRBJ1-6; 9 bases agree with TRBD1. The receptor was isolated from a human donor who had recovered from COVID-19. This CDR3 is CASSFLTGGDSPLHF. The DNA for the CDR3 is TGTGCCAGCAGTTTTTTGACAGGGGGAGATTCACCCCTCCACTTT.